The 7 T cell receptor beta chains reported below all come from one sample, sequenced in a study of Ad26.COV2.S vaccination and SARS-CoV-2 variants. TCRdb's copy holds only in-frame clones and misses some; the assay was immunoSEQ multiplex PCR. Among 290,000 or so clones listed, roughly 86% were seen once. Treatment of the sample: about 20 received Ad26.COV2.S at low or high dose, single or two shots; about 5 received placebo; per-sample allocation not given. Collection of the samples took place on day 63 after the first injection of vaccine or placebo. The sequenced sample was peripheral blood, obtained in a trial of Ad26.COV2.S vaccine versus placebo. These receptor sequences come from a person between 18 and 59 years old who received the Ad26.COV2.S COVID-19 vaccine or a placebo.

The chain employs TRBV5-4 and TRBJ2-7; D call uncertain. V lost 0 bases, J lost 0 bases, and 10 bases lay in between. This CDR3 comprises 15 residues. Germline CDR1 and CDR2: SGHNT and YYREEE (reference sequence). The CDR3 bases are TGTGCCAGCAGCTTGGCCTCTAGGGCCTCCTACGAGCAGTACTTC. This gives the protein CASSLASRASYEQYF.

The chain links TRBV5-8 to TRBJ2-5, with a weak D call TRBD2 (6 bases). From germline, CDR1 is SGHTS and CDR2 YDEGEE. V was pared by 4 bases and J by 2 bases, with 18 bases between. The CDR3 extends over 16 amino acids. The CDR3 region is CASSPELALAQETQYF. The DNA for the CDR3 is TGTGCCAGCAGCCCCGAACTAGCCCTAGCTCAAGAGACCCAGTACTTC.

The rearrangement joins TRBV6-5 to TRBJ1-1, with TRBD1 identical over 10 bases. Trimming at V came to 0 bases and at J to 3 bases, leaving 4 bases not matched to a gene. Germline V CDR1 and CDR2: MNHEY, SVGAGI. The CDR3 runs to 16 residues. In nucleotides, the CDR3 is TGTGCCAGCAGTTACTCGGGGACAGGGGCCCACACTGAAGCTTTCTTT. This codes for CASSYSGTGAHTEAFF.

The rearrangement joins TRBV28 to TRBJ1-2; no reliable D call. This CDR3 has 16 amino acids. Between the trimmed V and J ends, which lost 4 bases and 4 bases, there was a span of 19 bases. Germline values: CDR1 MDHEN, CDR2 SYDVKM. In DNA form, the CDR3 reads TGTGCCAGCAGTTCCTTACTACCTACTACGATCTATGGCTACACCTTC. This gives the protein CASSSLLPTTIYGYTF.

The chain employs TRBV19 and TRBJ2-7; 9 bases line up with TRBD1. The V gene end was trimmed by 6 bases and the J gene end by 3 bases; junction bases not matched to a gene: 6. Germline V gene sequence: CDR1 LNHDA, CDR2 SQIVND (reference sequence). The CDR3 runs to 14 residues. CDR3 bases: TGTGCCAGTAGCCCGGGACAGGGATTCTACGAGCAGTACTTC. It encodes CASSPGQGFYEQYF. Full variable domain (rest looked up from reference TRBV19 and TRBJ2-7): DGGITQSPKYLFRKEGQNVTLSCEQNLNHDAMYWYRQDPGQGLRLIYYSQIVNDFQKGDIAEGYSVSREKKESFPLTVTSAQKNPTAFYLCASSPGQGFYEQYFGPGTRLTVT.

This chain connects TRBV25-1 to TRBJ1-1; D is undetermined. The CDR3 is 13 residues long. Trimming took 1 base from V and 9 from J, leaving 12 bases between them. Germline V lookup: CDR1 MGHDK, CDR2 SYGVNS. The CDR3, as DNA: TGTGCCAGCAGTGAATTCGGGAATTTCCAAGCTTTCTTT. Translation: CASSEFGNFQAFF.

The genes are TRBV7-8 and TRBJ1-5, with D possibly being TRBD1 (5 bases). The CDR3 consists of 14 residues. V was pared by 3 bases and J by 2 bases, with 8 bases between. Germline-derived CDR1 and CDR2 are SGHVS and FQNEAQ. The CDR3 protein is CASSLTEGNQPQHF. CDR3 coding DNA: TGTGCCAGCAGCTTGACAGAAGGCAATCAGCCCCAGCATTTT.